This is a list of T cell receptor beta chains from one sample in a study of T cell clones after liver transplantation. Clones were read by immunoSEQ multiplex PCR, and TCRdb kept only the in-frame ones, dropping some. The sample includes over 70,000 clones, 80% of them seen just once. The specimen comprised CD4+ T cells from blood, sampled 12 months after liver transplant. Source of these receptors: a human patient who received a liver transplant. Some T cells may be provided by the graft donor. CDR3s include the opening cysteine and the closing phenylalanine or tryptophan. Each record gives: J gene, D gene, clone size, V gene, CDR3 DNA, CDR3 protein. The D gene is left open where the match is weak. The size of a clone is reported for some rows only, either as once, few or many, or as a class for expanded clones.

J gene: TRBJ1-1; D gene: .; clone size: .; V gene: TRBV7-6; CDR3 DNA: TGTGCCAGCAGCTTAGAGCTGTACACTGAAGCTTTCTTT; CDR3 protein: CASSLELYTEAFF
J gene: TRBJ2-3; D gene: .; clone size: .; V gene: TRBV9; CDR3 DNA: TGTGCCAGCAGCGTAGCCCCCAGTCAAAAGGGGGGCACAGATACGCAGTATTTT; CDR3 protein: CASSVAPSQKGGTDTQYF
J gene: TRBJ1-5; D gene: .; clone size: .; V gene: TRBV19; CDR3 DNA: TGTGCCAGTAGTATAGGCGATCAGCCCCAGCATTTT; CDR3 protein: CASSIGDQPQHF
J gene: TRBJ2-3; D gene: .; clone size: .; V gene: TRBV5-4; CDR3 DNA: TGTGCCAGCAGCTTGGACACAGATACGCAGTATTTT; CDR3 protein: CASSLDTDTQYF
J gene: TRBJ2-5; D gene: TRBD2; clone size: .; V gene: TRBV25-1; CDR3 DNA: TGTGCCAGCAGTGGGTCGGGAGGATGGTGGGAGACCCAGTACTTC; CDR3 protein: CASSGSGGWWETQYF
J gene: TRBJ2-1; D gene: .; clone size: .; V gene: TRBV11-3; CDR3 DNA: TGTGCCAGCAGCTTAGATTCAGCAAAAAACCCTAACAATGAGCAGTTCTTC; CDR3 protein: CASSLDSAKNPNNEQFF
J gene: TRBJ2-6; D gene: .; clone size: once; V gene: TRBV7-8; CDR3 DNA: TGTGCCAGCAGTCCTACAGGACCCGGGGCCAACGTCCTGACTTTC; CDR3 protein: CASSPTGPGANVLTF
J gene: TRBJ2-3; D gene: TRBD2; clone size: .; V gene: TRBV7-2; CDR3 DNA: TGTGCCAGCAGCTTACTCGGGGGGGGAGATACGCAGTATTTT; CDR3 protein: CASSLLGGGDTQYF
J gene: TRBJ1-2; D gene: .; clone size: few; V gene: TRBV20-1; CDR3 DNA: TGCAGTGCTAGGGGGGACTATGGCTACACCTTC; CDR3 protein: CSARGDYGYTF
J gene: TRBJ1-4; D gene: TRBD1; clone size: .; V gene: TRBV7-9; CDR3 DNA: TGTGCCAGCCGCAGGGGGAGCGGAACCGTGGAAAAACTGTTTTTT; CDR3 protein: CASRRGSGTVEKLFF
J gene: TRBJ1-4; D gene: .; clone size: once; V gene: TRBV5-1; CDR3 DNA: TGCGCCAGCAGCTTGCAGGGCAGGGCTGAAGAAAAACTGTTTTTT; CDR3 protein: CASSLQGRAEEKLFF
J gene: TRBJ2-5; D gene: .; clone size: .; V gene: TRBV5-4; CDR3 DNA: TGTGCCAGCAGCCCAGGGCCTCAAGAGACCCAGTACTTC; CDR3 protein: CASSPGPQETQYF
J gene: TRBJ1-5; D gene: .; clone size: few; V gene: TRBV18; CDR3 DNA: TGTGCCAGCTCAAACACAGGGTTCGGCAATCAGCCCCAGCATTTT; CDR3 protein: CASSNTGFGNQPQHF
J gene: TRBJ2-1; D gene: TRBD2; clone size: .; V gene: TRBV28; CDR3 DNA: TGTGCCAGCAGGAAGAAGGTAGCGGGATACAATGAGCAGTTCTTC; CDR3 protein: CASRKKVAGYNEQFF
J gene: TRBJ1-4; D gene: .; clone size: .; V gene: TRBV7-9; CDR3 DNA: TGTGCCAGCAGCCCAGAAGACAGCCCCTTTGCAACTAATGAAAAACTGTTTTTT; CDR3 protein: CASSPEDSPFATNEKLFF
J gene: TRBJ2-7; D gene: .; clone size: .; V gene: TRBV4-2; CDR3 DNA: TGTGCCAGCAGCCTTGTCGGGACGGAATCCTACGAGCAGTACTTC; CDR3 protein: CASSLVGTESYEQYF
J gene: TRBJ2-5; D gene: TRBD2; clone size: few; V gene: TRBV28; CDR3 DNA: TGTGCCAGCAGTTCTTTTAGCGGGAGGGCCCTCGGGGAGACCCAGTACTTC; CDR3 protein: CASSSFSGRALGETQYF
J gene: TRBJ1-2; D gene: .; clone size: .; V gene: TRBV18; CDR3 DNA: TGTGCCAGCTTCCCGACCGCAGACTATGGCTACACCTTC; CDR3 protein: CASFPTADYGYTF
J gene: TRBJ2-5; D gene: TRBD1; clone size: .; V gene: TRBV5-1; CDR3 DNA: TGCGCCAGCAGCCCATCGACAGGGGGGGAGACCCAGTACTTC; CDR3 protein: CASSPSTGGETQYF
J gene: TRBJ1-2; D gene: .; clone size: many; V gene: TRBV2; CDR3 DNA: TGTGCCAGCAGTGTTAGCAACTATGGCTACACCTTC; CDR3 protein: CASSVSNYGYTF
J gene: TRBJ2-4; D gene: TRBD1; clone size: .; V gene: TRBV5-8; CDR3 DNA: TGTGCCAGCAGCATCTACAGGGGACCCAAAAACATTCAGTACTTC; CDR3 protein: CASSIYRGPKNIQYF
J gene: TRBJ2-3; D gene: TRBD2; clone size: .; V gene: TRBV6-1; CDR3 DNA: TGTGCCAGCACCCCCGGGGGGGTACTCACAGATACGCAGTATTTT; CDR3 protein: CASTPGGVLTDTQYF
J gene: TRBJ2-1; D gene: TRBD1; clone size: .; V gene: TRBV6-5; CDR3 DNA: TGTGCCAGCAGGTTCCGGGACAGCGCATACAATGAGCAGTTCTTC; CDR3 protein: CASRFRDSAYNEQFF